This T cell receptor beta chain was recovered during a study of naive CD8 T cells in extremely preterm neonates. About 20,000 to 100,000 naive CD8+ T cells were sorted per sample. Turning to this clone: Its antigen is not identified. The same CDR3 also results from other DNA sequences found in this sample.

Only in-frame clones appear in the TCRdb table, and some are missing; sequencing was by immunoSEQ multiplex PCR. The table includes around 7,000 clones, 95% to 98% detected once. The study, taken as a whole, reports: Preterm samples differed in productive template counts; sample size was small. Preterm neonates shared more CDR3 nucleotide sequences (approximately 2.7%) than older groups.

This TCR was recovered from a human donor in good health. The specimen sequenced was naive CD8+ T cells from blood.

CDR3 sequence reads: CASSCSGGGLEFCSGYTF. CDR3 in DNA: TGTGCCAGCAGTTGCTCCGGGGGGGGCTTGGAGTTCTGCTCTGGCTACACCTTC. The rearrangement links TRBV28 to TRBJ1-2; D perhaps matches TRBD1 (6 bases). Germline V gives CDR1 MDHEN, CDR2 SYDVKM. The CDR3 runs 18 residues. The V and J ends lost 4 bases and 7 bases respectively, with 28 bases between them.